The 30 T cell receptor beta chains reported below all come from one sample, sequenced in a study of prognosis after radiotherapy for stage I lung cancer. Multiplex PCR, run in two rounds, amplified TCR beta CDR3 from genomic DNA. First-round PCR employed TRBV- and TRBJ-specific primers for each gene. From the multiplex PCR reads, TCRdb called clonotypes with MiXCR, one entry per CDR3 protein. The sample includes approximately 35,000 distinct CDR3 sequences, 30% to 35% of them seen just once. Sequences were derived from PBMCs, sampled before or after stereotactic body radiation therapy (not recorded which). The receptors were gathered from a donor aged 50 or older with non-small cell lung cancer.

Many counts were recorded for this clonotype. The chain is built from TRBV7-2 and TRBJ2-6; D is tentatively TRBD1 or TRBD2 (6 bases each). Germline V gene lookup returns CDR1 SGHTA and CDR2 FQGNSA. The CDR3 extends over 15 amino acids. Trimming stripped 5 bases from V and 2 bases from J, with 10 bases between. The CDR3 sequence is CASSTRGPGANVLTF. CDR3 in DNA: TGTGCCAGCAGCACTCGGGGGCCTGGGGCCAACGTCCTGACTTTC.

This clonotype has just a few counts. The gene calls are TRBV12-3 or TRBV12-4 and TRBJ1-2; 7 positions agree with TRBD1. The junction had 5 bases not matched to a gene; V was cut back by 6 bases and J by 10 bases. The CDR3 extends over 11 amino acids. CDR3 sequence reads: CASSTGTAYTF. In DNA form, the CDR3 reads TGTGCCAGCAGCACCGGGACAGCCTACACCTTC.

This clonotype showed up many times. The chain is built from TRBV7-9 and TRBJ1-1, with D possibly TRBD1 on 6 matching bases. Trimming removed 1 base at V and 7 bases at J, with 13 bases between. The CDR3 covers 14 residues. Germline CDR1 reads SEHNR; CDR2 reads FQNEAQ (reference sequence). The CDR3 protein is CASSLERGAGEAFF. As DNA, the CDR3 is TGTGCCAGCAGCTTAGAGAGGGGGGCCGGTGAAGCTTTCTTT.

Comment on this clonotype: A read error is possible here, since a much larger clone lies one base away. The chain recombines TRBV11-3 with TRBJ2-7; no firm D call. Trimming pared 2 bases from V and 3 bases from J, leaving 5 bases between. The CDR3 has 12 residues. CDR1 is SGHNT and CDR2 is YENEEA in the germline V gene. The CDR3, as DNA: TGTGCCAGCAGCTTAATCTACTACGAGCAGTACTTC. Translating gives CASSLIYYEQYF.

A single count supports this clonotype. A much larger clone differs by one base, so this may be a read error. V usage is TRBV28 and J usage is TRBJ1-6; weak D call: TRBD1 (5 bases). CDR1 is MDHEN and CDR2 is SYDVKM in the germline V gene. The CDR3 sequence is 12 residues long. CDR3: CAGRVDRSPLHF. In DNA, the CDR3 is TGTGCCGGCAGGGTTGATCGGTCACCCCTCCACTTT.

About this clonotype itself: This likely came from a read error, as a far larger clone is one base away. The chain recombines TRBV6-5 with TRBJ1-5; perhaps TRBD1 as D (5 bases). CDR1 and CDR2 from the germline V gene are MNHEY and SVGAGI. Trimming took off 5 bases at V and 1 base at J, with 18 bases between the two ends. The CDR3 is made up of 17 amino acids. CDR3 bases: TGTGCCAGCAGTGCTTGGACCACGGGACGGAGCAATCAGCCCCAGCATTTT. It codes for CASSAWTTGRSNQPQHF.

This clonotype has more than one count but fewer than ten. This chain connects TRBV6-1 to TRBJ1-1; D remains unclear. V was trimmed by 5 bases and J by 3 bases, leaving 16 bases between them. The V gene's germline CDR1 is MNHNS and CDR2 SASEGT. This CDR3 contains 15 residues. CDR3 region: CASSLNGSLDTEAFF. CDR3 coding DNA: TGTGCCAGCAGTCTCAATGGTTCCCTGGACACTGAAGCTTTCTTT.

Comments on this clonotype: The junction shows a germline mismatch at one end, possibly a read error. V is TRBV19 and J is TRBJ2-7; D not resolved. Germline values: CDR1 LNHDA, CDR2 SQIVND (reference sequence). The CDR3 length is 15 residues. The CDR3 nucleotides read TGTGCCAGTAGTACCCAGCCGGCAGGTGAATACGATCAGTACTTC. This translates into CASSTQPAGEYDQYF.

This clonotype was picked up many times. The genes are TRBV6-2 or TRBV6-3 and TRBJ1-4, with 9 bases fitting TRBD1. The CDR3 consists of 14 residues. CDR1 and CDR2 (germline): MNHEY, SVGEGT. Trimming at V came to 5 bases and at J to 7 bases, leaving 5 bases not matched to a gene. Written as DNA, the CDR3 is TGTGCCAGCAGTGAAGGGACAGGGAGTGAAAAACTGTTTTTT. Translation gives CASSEGTGSEKLFF.

As concerns this clonotype: This likely stems from a read error, as it lies one base from a far larger clone. This chain connects TRBV20-1 to TRBJ2-7; D not resolved. Germline lookup yields CDR1 DFQATT and CDR2 SNEGSKA (reference sequence). The CDR3 has 13 residues. V was shortened by 3 bases and J by 10 bases, with 19 bases between the two germline ends. The CDR3 here is CSARGYFGEAQYF. The CDR3 coding sequence is TGCAGTGCTAGGGGCTATTTCGGAGAGGCCCAGTACTTC.

This clonotype was seen many times. The chain carries TRBV28 and TRBJ2-7; the match to TRBD1 covers 7 bases. The CDR3 extends over 15 amino acids. J gave up 2 bases and V 5 bases, and 9 bases lay outside the gene matches. Germline CDR1 is MDHEN and CDR2 is SYDVKM. The CDR3 spells CASSTPGQPTYEQYF. The CDR3 DNA is TGTGCCAGCAGTACGCCGGGACAGCCAACCTACGAGCAGTACTTC.

There are many counts of this clonotype. The chain joins TRBV6-8 to TRBJ2-7; no reliable D call. The CDR3 is made up of 13 amino acids. Germline lookup yields CDR1 MNHGY and CDR2 SAAAGT. Trimming cost V 4 bases and J 1 base, with 8 bases left between them. The CDR3 DNA follows: TGTGCCAGCAGTTTGGTCGGATCCTACGAGCAGTACTTC. Its translation: CASSLVGSYEQYF.

There are many counts of this clonotype. The V and J genes are TRBV3-1 and TRBJ1-2; D not resolved. Germline V gives CDR1 LGHDT, CDR2 YNNKEL (reference sequence). V lost 4 bases to trimming and J lost 4 bases, with 16 bases between them. The CDR3 sequence is 15 residues long. CDR3 coding DNA: TGTGCCAGCAGCCCTAGTGGCGGCAGGTTCTATGGCTACACCTTC. Protein sequence: CASSPSGGRFYGYTF.

The J gene is TRBJ1-1, the V gene TRBV19; the D gene is possibly TRBD1 (5 bases). Deletions cut 6 bases from V and 5 bases from J, with 19 bases between. The CDR3 runs 15 residues. From germline, CDR1 is LNHDA and CDR2 SQIVND (reference sequence). Here the CDR3 reads CASRRGFTERTEAFF. The CDR3 region has the DNA TGTGCCAGTAGAAGGGGATTCACCGAACGTACTGAAGCTTTCTTT.

This clonotype was seen ten or more times. One base away lies a much larger clone, so this may be a sequencing read error. This sequence joins TRBV6-1 and TRBJ1-1; TRBD1 aligns across 7 bases. The CDR3 has 14 amino acids. Germline V gene lookup returns CDR1 MNHNS and CDR2 SASEGT. DNA for the CDR3: TGTGCCAGCAGAGCGACAGGGAGGGACACTGGAGCTTTCTTT. It translates to CASRATGRDTGAFF.

In its sample, this clonotype was seen a few times. This likely came from a read error, as a far larger clone is one base away. DNA for the CDR3: TGTTCCAGCAGCCGTGGGACGGCGGCGACCTACGAGCAGTACTTC. This translates into CSSSRGTAATYEQYF. The chain has TRBV6-5 and TRBJ2-7; D tentatively fits TRBD1 or TRBD2 (5 bases each). CDR1 and CDR2 (germline): MNHEY, SVGAGI. CDR3 length: 15 residues.

This clonotype has at least ten counts. This chain joins TRBV3-1 and TRBJ2-3, with D possibly TRBD1 on 5 matching bases. The CDR3 consists of 16 residues. Trimming stripped 1 base from V and 2 bases from J, with 13 bases between. CDR1 is LGHDT, CDR2 YNNKEL, per germline (reference sequence). The CDR3 loop reads CASSQATDKTTDTQYF. Written as DNA, the CDR3 is TGTGCCAGCAGCCAAGCAACGGACAAGACCACAGATACGCAGTATTTT.

V usage is TRBV5-1 and J usage is TRBJ1-1, with D perhaps matching TRBD1 (5 bases). V was cut by 5 bases and J by 4 bases, with 15 bases left in between. Germline lookup yields CDR1 SGHRS and CDR2 YFSETQ. This CDR3 spans 14 amino acids. CDR3 sequence reads: CASRPAPRGTEAFF. The CDR3, as DNA: TGCGCCAGCAGGCCGGCTCCGAGGGGCACTGAAGCTTTCTTT.

This clonotype was counted at least ten times. The J gene is TRBJ2-3, the V gene TRBV12-3 or TRBV12-4; D not resolved. This CDR3 contains 14 residues. The V gene lost 7 bases and the J gene lost 2 bases, with 13 bases spanning the gap. The CDR3 DNA sequence: TGTGCCAGCAACCCCCTTTCAGCCACAGATACGCAGTATTTT. This sequence encodes CASNPLSATDTQYF.

The J gene is TRBJ2-4, the V gene TRBV5-6; 10 positions agree with TRBD2. Germline lookup yields CDR1 SGHDT and CDR2 YYEEEE. CDR3 length: 14 residues. V shed 0 bases and J 7 bases; nucleotides not matched to a gene: 1. CDR3 loop: CASSLVGLANIQYF. The CDR3 region has the DNA TGTGCCAGCAGCTTGGTGGGACTAGCGAACATTCAGTACTTC.

Points on this clonotype: At one end, the junction sequence differs from germline, possibly due to a read error. The chain links TRBV12-5 to TRBJ2-7; TRBD1 or TRBD2 may be the D gene (5 bases each). Germline-derived CDR1 and CDR2 are LGHNT and FRNRAP. This CDR3 is built from 12 residues. The CDR3 bases are TGTTCTAGTGGGACGGTGCGTTGGGAGCAGTACTTC. Residues: CSSGTVRWEQYF.

This clonotype was recorded at least ten times. V usage is TRBV7-9 and J usage is TRBJ2-7, with TRBD1 identical over 9 bases. V lost 3 bases and J lost 5; bases outside the gene matches: 5. CDR1 SEHNR and CDR2 FQNEAQ come from the germline V gene (reference sequence). This CDR3 is built from 14 residues. As DNA, the CDR3 is TGTGCCAGCAGCTTTGACAGGGGGTGGAACGAGCAGTACTTC. Translating it yields CASSFDRGWNEQYF.

This clonotype was seen many times. This rearrangement joins TRBV7-8 to TRBJ2-5, with D perhaps TRBD2 (6 bases). The V gene lost 5 bases and the J gene lost 2 bases, with 12 bases spanning the gap. The CDR3 runs to 14 residues. Germline lookup yields CDR1 SGHVS and CDR2 FQNEAQ. The CDR3 loop is CASSPTGVQETQYF. CDR3 nucleotide sequence: TGTGCCAGCAGCCCCACGGGGGTTCAAGAGACCCAGTACTTC.

The rearrangement joins TRBV28 to TRBJ1-5; a weak D match, TRBD1 (5 bases). The germline CDR1 and CDR2 sequences are MDHEN and SYDVKM. Trimming removed 7 bases from V and 6 bases from J, with 13 bases in between. The CDR3 covers 13 residues. Here the CDR3 reads CASIQGGTQPQHF. DNA of the CDR3: TGTGCCAGCATCCAGGGTGGCACTCAGCCCCAGCATTTT. Drawing the rest from reference TRBV28 and TRBJ1-5, the complete variable domain is DVKVTQSSRYLVKRTGEKVFLECVQDMDHENMFWYRQDPGLGLRLIYFSYDVKMKEKGDIPEGYSVSREKKERFSLILESASTNQTSMYLCASIQGGTQPQHFGDGTRLSIL.

This clonotype has only a few counts. A much larger clone lies one base from this, so it may be a read error. The chain has TRBV30 and TRBJ1-6, with a weak D call TRBD1 (5 bases). The CDR3 spans 13 residues. V lost 0 bases and J 11 bases, leaving 11 bases between the germline ends. The germline CDR1 and CDR2 sequences are GTSNPN and SVGIG (reference sequence). CDR3: CAWSVRGDPPLHF. The CDR3 region has the DNA TGTGCCTGGAGTGTAAGGGGTGATCCACCCCTCCACTTT.

The rearrangement uses TRBV12-3 or TRBV12-4 and TRBJ1-1; D may be TRBD1 (5 bases). CDR3 length: 14 amino acids. V was clipped by 7 bases and J by 0 bases, with 12 bases between them. The CDR3 DNA is TGTGCCAGCACTCATCGACAGATGAACACTGAAGCTTTCTTT. Its translation is CASTHRQMNTEAFF.

This clonotype occurred once. The V gene is TRBV6-1, the J gene TRBJ1-4; D possibly corresponds to TRBD1 (6 bases). V shed 0 bases and J shed 4 bases, with 18 bases lying between them. The CDR3 is 18 residues long. The germline gives CDR1 MNHNS, CDR2 SASEGT. The CDR3 DNA is TGTGCCAGCAGTGAAGCGTATTCGACAGGCGCGGGTAATGAAAAACTGTTTTTT. Translation: CASSEAYSTGAGNEKLFF.

Remarks on this clonotype: The junction does not match germline at one end; this may be a read error. V is TRBV27 and J is TRBJ1-6; 7 positions match TRBD1. The germline CDR1 and CDR2 sequences are MNHEY and SMNVEV (reference sequence). This CDR3 spans 15 amino acids. CDR3: CASRGVGQLNSPLHF. The CDR3 nucleotides read TGTGCCAGCAGAGGGGTGGGACAGCTAAATTCACCCCTCCACTTC.

This clonotype is judged medium-sized (0.01 to 0.1%). This chain uses TRBV5-1 with TRBJ2-2; D remains ambiguous. The CDR3 runs to 13 residues. V lost 0 bases to trimming and J lost 7 bases, with 7 bases between them. The germline V gene encodes CDR1 SGHRS and CDR2 YFSETQ. The CDR3 loop is CASSLEEFGELFF. The CDR3 DNA reads as TGCGCCAGCAGCTTGGAGGAATTCGGGGAGCTGTTTTTT.

This clonotype has ten or more counts. The gene calls are TRBV29-1 and TRBJ1-6, with a weak D call TRBD1 (5 bases). CDR1 and CDR2 (germline): SQVTM, ANQGSEA. The CDR3 has 16 residues. Trimming removed 0 bases from V and 1 base from J, with 10 bases in between. The CDR3 DNA is TGCAGCGTTGAAGAGTTGGGGACGTCCTATAATTCACCCCTCCACTTT. Its translation is CSVEELGTSYNSPLHF. The whole variable domain, filled in from reference TRBV29-1 and TRBJ1-6, reads SAVISQKPSRDICQRGTSLTIQCQVDSQVTMMFWYRQQPGQSLTLIATANQGSEATYESGFVIDKFPISRPNLTFSTLTVSNMSPEDSSIYLCSVEELGTSYNSPLHFGNGTRLTVT.